The TCR beta chain described here comes from a study of kidney transplant recipient with SARS-CoV-2 infection. The CDR3 has 15 amino acids. Germline V gene lookup returns CDR1 MNHEY and CDR2 SMNVEV (reference sequence). A remark on this clonotype: A much bigger clone sits one base away, suggesting this may be a read error.

TCRdb reanalysed the reads using MiXCR and keeps one entry per CDR3 protein. In the table there are some 220,000 distinct CDR3 sequences, 25% to 30% of which are singletons. The sample here was a blood sample, taken at baseline and on day 111 from a kidney transplant recipient. This sequence was found in a male patient between 25 and 39 years old who had COVID-19 and was a kidney transplant recipient. The graft donor may have contributed some T cells. The rearrangement links TRBV27 to TRBJ2-5, with D maybe TRBD1 (5 bases). The CDR3 region has the DNA TGTGCCAGCAGTTTGTGGGGCGCGATACAAGAGACCCAGCACTTC. The encoded protein is CASSLWGAIQETQHF.